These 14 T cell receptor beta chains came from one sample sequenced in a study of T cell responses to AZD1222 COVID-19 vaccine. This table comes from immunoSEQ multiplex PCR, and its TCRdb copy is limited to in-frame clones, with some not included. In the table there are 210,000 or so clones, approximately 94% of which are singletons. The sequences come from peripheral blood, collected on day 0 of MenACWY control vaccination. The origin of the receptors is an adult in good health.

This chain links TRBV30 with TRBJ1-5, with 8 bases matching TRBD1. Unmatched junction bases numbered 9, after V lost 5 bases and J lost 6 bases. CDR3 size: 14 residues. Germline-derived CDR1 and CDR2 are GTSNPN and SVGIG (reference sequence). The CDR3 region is CAWGQGAGGQPQHF. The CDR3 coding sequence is TGTGCCTGGGGCCAGGGGGCCGGGGGTCAGCCCCAGCATTTT.

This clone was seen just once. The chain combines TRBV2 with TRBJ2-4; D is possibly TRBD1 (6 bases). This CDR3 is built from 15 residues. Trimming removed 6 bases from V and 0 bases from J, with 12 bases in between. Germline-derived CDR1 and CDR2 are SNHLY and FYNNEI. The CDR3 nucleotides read TGTGCCAGCAGCCTGGACAGCTCAGCCAAAAACATTCAGTACTTC. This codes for CASSLDSSAKNIQYF.

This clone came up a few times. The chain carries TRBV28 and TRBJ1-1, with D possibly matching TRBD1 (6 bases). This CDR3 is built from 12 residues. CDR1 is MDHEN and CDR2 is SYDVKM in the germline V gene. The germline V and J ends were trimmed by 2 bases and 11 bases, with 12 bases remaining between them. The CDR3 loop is CASSLRGAPAFF. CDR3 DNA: TGTGCCAGCAGTTTACGGGGGGCTCCGGCTTTCTTT.

The CDR3 DNA sequence: TGTGCCAGCAGCTTAGCGGACGGAAGGGGCCTCGATACGCAGTATTTT. Its translation is CASSLADGRGLDTQYF. V gene TRBV7-6 combines with J gene TRBJ2-3; the D gene is possibly TRBD1 (5 bases). CDR1 SGHVS and CDR2 FNYEAQ come from the germline V gene. V was trimmed by 0 bases and J by 6 bases, leaving 16 bases between them. This CDR3 region has 16 residues.

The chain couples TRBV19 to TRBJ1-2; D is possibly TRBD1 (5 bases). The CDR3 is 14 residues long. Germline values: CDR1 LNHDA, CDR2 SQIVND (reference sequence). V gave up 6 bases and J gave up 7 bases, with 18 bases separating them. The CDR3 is CASRPYERQGGYTF. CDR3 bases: TGTGCCAGTAGGCCCTATGAGAGGCAGGGTGGCTACACCTTC. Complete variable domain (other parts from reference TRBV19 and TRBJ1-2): DGGITQSPKYLFRKEGQNVTLSCEQNLNHDAMYWYRQDPGQGLRLIYYSQIVNDFQKGDIAEGYSVSREKKESFPLTVTSAQKNPTAFYLCASRPYERQGGYTFGSGTRLTVV.

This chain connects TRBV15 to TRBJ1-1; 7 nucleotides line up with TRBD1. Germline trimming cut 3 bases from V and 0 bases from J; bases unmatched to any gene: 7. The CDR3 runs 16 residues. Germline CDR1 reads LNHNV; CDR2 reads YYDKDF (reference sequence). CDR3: CATSSGRGRMNTEAFF. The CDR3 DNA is TGTGCCACCAGCAGTGGGAGGGGGCGCATGAACACTGAAGCTTTCTTT.

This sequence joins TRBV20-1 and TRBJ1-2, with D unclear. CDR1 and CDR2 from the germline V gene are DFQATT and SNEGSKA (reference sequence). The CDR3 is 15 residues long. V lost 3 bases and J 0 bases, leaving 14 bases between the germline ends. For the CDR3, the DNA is TGCAGTGCTAGTGGGCAGTCGAAGGCTAACTATGGCTACACCTTC. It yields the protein CSASGQSKANYGYTF.

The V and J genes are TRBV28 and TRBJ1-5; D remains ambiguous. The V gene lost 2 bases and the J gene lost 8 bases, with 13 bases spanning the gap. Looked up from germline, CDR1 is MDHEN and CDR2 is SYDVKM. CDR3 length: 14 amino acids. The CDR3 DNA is TGTGCCAGCAGTTTAACACCCCCAAGCGAGCCCCAGCATTTT. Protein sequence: CASSLTPPSEPQHF.

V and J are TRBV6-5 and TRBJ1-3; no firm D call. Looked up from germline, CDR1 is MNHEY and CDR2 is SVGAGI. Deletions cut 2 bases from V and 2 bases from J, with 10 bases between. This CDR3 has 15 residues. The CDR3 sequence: CASSYRPWAGNTIYF. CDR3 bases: TGTGCCAGCAGTTACCGGCCCTGGGCTGGAAACACCATATATTTT.

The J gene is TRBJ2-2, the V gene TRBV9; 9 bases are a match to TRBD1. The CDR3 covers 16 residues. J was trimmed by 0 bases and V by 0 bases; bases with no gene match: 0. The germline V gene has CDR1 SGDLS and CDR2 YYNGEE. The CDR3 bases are TGTGCCAGCAGCGTAGACAGGGGGCCGAACACCGGGGAGCTGTTTTTT. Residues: CASSVDRGPNTGELFF. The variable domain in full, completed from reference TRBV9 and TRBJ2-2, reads DSGVTQTPKHLITATGQRVTLRCSPRSGDLSVYWYQQSLDQGLQFLIQYYNGEERAKGNILERFSAQQFPDLHSELNLSSLELGDSALYFCASSVDRGPNTGELFFGEGSRLTVL.

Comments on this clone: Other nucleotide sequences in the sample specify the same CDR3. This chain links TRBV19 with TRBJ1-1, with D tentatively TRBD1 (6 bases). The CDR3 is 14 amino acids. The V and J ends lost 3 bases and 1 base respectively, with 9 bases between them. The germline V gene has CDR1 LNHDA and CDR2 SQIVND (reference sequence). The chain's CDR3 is CASSIGQPNTEAFF. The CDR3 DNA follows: TGTGCCAGTAGTATCGGACAGCCGAACACTGAAGCTTTCTTT.

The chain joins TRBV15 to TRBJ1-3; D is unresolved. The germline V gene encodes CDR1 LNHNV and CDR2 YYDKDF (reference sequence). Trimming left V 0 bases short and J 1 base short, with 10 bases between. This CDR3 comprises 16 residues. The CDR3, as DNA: TGTGCCACCAGCAGAGATGCCCGACTGTCTGGAAACACCATATATTTT. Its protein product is CATSRDARLSGNTIYF. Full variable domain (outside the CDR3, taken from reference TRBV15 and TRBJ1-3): DAMVIQNPRYQVTQFGKPVTLSCSQTLNHNVMYWYQQKSSQAPKLLFHYYDKDFNNEADTPDNFQSRRPNTSFCFLDIRSPGLGDTAMYLCATSRDARLSGNTIYFGEGSWLTVV.

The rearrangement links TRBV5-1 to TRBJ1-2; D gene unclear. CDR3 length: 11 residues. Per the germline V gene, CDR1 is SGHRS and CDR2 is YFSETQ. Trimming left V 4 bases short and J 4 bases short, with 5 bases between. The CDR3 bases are TGCGCCAGCAGCGACCTCTATGGCTACACCTTC. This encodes CASSDLYGYTF.

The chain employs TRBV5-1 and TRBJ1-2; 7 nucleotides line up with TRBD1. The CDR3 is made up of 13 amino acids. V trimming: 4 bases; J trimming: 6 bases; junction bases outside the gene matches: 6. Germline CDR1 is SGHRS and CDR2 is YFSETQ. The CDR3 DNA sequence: TGCGCCAGCAGCGGAACAGGGGAGGATGGCTACACCTTC. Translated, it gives CASSGTGEDGYTF. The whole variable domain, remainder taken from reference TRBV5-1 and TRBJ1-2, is KAGVTQTPRYLIKTRGQQVTLSCSPISGHRSVSWYQQTPGQGLQFLFEYFSETQRNKGNFPGRFSGRQFSNSRSEMNVSTLELGDSALYLCASSGTGEDGYTFGSGTRLTVV.